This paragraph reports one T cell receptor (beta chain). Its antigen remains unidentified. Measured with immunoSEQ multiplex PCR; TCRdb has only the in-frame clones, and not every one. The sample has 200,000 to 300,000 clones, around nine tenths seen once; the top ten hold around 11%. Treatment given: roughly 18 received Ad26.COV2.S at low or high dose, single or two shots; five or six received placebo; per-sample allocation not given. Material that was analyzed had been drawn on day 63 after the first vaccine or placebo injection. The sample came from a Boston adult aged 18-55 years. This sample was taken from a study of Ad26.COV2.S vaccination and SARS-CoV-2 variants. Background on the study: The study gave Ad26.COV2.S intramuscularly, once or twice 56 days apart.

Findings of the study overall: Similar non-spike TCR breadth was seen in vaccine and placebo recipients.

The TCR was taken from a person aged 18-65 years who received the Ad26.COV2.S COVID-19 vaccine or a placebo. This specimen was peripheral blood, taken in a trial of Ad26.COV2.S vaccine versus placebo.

DNA for the CDR3: TGCGCCAGCAGCCAGACGGGACTAGCGGGAGGAGCCCACAATGAGCAGTTCTTC. This gives the protein CASSQTGLAGGAHNEQFF. The J gene is TRBJ2-1, the V gene TRBV4-3, with 15 bases fitting TRBD2. Germline CDR1 LGHNA, CDR2 YSLEER. The trim removed 3 bases at V and 5 bases at J, leaving 8 bases unmatched. The CDR3 is 18 amino acids.